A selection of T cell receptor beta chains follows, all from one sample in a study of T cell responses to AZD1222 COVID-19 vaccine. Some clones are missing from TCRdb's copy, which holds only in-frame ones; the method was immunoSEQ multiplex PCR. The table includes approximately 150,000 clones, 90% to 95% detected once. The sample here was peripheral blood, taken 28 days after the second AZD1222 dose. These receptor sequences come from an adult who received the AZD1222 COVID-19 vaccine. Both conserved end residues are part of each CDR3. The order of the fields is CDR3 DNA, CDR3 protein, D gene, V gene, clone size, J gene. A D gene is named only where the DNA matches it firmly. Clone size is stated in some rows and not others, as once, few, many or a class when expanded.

DNA: TGTGCCAGTAAGTGGAGGACAGGGACGGGGAATGAGCAGTTCTTC
CDR3: CASKWRTGTGNEQFF
D: TRBD1
V: TRBV19
size: once
J: TRBJ2-1

DNA: TGTGCCAGCAGCTTAGGGGCGTCCTCTGGAAACACCATATATTTT
CDR3: CASSLGASSGNTIYF
D: NA
V: TRBV7-8
size: NA
J: TRBJ1-3

DNA: TGTGCCAGCAGCCCCGGACTAGCGGGCCATAGGGAGCAGTACTTC
CDR3: CASSPGLAGHREQYF
D: TRBD2
V: TRBV3-1/TRBV3-2
size: NA
J: TRBJ2-7

DNA: TGTGCCAGCAGCGCCGCGAGGGGCTCCTACAATGAGCAGTTCTTC
CDR3: CASSAARGSYNEQFF
D: NA
V: TRBV2
size: NA
J: TRBJ2-1

DNA: TGCAGTGCAAGAAGGTACTATGGCTACACCTTC
CDR3: CSARRYYGYTF
D: NA
V: TRBV20-1
size: NA
J: TRBJ1-2

DNA: TGTGCCAGCAGCGGGACTAGCGGGACCTCCCTCTCCTACGAGCAGTACTTC
CDR3: CASSGTSGTSLSYEQYF
D: TRBD2
V: TRBV6-2/TRBV6-3
size: NA
J: TRBJ2-7

DNA: TGTGCCAGCAGTGAAATAGTGGGAGATACGCAGTATTTT
CDR3: CASSEIVGDTQYF
D: NA
V: TRBV12-3/TRBV12-4
size: NA
J: TRBJ2-3

DNA: TGTGCCAGCAGTTACAGGCCTCCCTACGAGCAGTACTTC
CDR3: CASSYRPPYEQYF
D: NA
V: TRBV27
size: NA
J: TRBJ2-7

DNA: TGTGCCAGCAGCTTAGCGCTAATTGTGACTAGCGAGGGGGACTACGAGCAGTACTTC
CDR3: CASSLALIVTSEGDYEQYF
D: TRBD2
V: TRBV7-9
size: NA
J: TRBJ2-7

DNA: TGTGCCAGCAGTTGGAGGGGGAACACTGAAGCTTTCTTT
CDR3: CASSWRGNTEAFF
D: NA
V: TRBV27
size: NA
J: TRBJ1-1

DNA: TGTGCCAGCTCACCGGTCGGGGGGGGCTACAATGAGCAGTTCTTC
CDR3: CASSPVGGGYNEQFF
D: TRBD2
V: TRBV18
size: NA
J: TRBJ2-1

DNA: TGTGCCAGCTCACCAAATTCCAATGAGCAGTTCTTC
CDR3: CASSPNSNEQFF
D: NA
V: TRBV18
size: once
J: TRBJ2-1

DNA: TGTGCCAGCAGCTTGGGCGACACCGAAAATCAGCCCCAGCATTTT
CDR3: CASSLGDTENQPQHF
D: NA
V: TRBV7-9
size: NA
J: TRBJ1-5

DNA: TGTGCCAGCAGCTTAACCCCTGGGACAGCAGAATATGGCTACACCTTC
CDR3: CASSLTPGTAEYGYTF
D: TRBD1
V: TRBV7-3
size: NA
J: TRBJ1-2

DNA: TGTGCCTGGAGAAAAAGGGGGGGATCTAACTATGGCTACACCTTC
CDR3: CAWRKRGGSNYGYTF
D: NA
V: TRBV30
size: NA
J: TRBJ1-2

DNA: TGCAGCGTTTCACAGGGAATCGGCTATGGCTACACCTTC
CDR3: CSVSQGIGYGYTF
D: NA
V: TRBV29-1
size: NA
J: TRBJ1-2

DNA: TGTGCCAGCAGTGATGGCGGAACTCCAACTAATGAAAAACTGTTTTTT
CDR3: CASSDGGTPTNEKLFF
D: NA
V: TRBV6-1
size: NA
J: TRBJ1-4

DNA: TGTGCCAGCAGCGCCGAGGGGCGGCAAGAGACCCAGTACTTC
CDR3: CASSAEGRQETQYF
D: NA
V: TRBV9
size: NA
J: TRBJ2-5

DNA: TGCAGCGTTGAAACAGGACAGGGGAACTATGGCTACACCTTC
CDR3: CSVETGQGNYGYTF
D: TRBD1
V: TRBV29-1
size: NA
J: TRBJ1-2

DNA: TGTGCCAGCTCACGTGGGGGCGAGAGTTCTGGGGAGCTGTTTTTT
CDR3: CASSRGGESSGELFF
D: NA
V: TRBV18
size: NA
J: TRBJ2-2

DNA: TGTGCCAGCAGTGAAGCGTTCTCGGGGGCGCGCACTGAAGCTTTCTTT
CDR3: CASSEAFSGARTEAFF
D: NA
V: TRBV6-1
size: NA
J: TRBJ1-1

DNA: TGTGCCAGCAGTGCCCCGGTCAATGGGGCGGGCAATCAGCCCCAGCATTTT
CDR3: CASSAPVNGAGNQPQHF
D: NA
V: TRBV6-1
size: NA
J: TRBJ1-5

DNA: TGTGCCAGCAGTGGTCGCTTTAACACTGAAGCTTTCTTT
CDR3: CASSGRFNTEAFF
D: NA
V: TRBV2
size: NA
J: TRBJ1-1

DNA: TGTGCCAGCAGCTCCCGGACCAGGGACAATAACTATGGCTACACCTTC
CDR3: CASSSRTRDNNYGYTF
D: NA
V: TRBV7-9
size: NA
J: TRBJ1-2

DNA: TGTGCCAGTAGTACCTCCGGGACAGGTGGAAACACCATATATTTT
CDR3: CASSTSGTGGNTIYF
D: TRBD1
V: TRBV19
size: NA
J: TRBJ1-3

DNA: TGTGCCAGCAGCCAAGAATGGCTGGGGGGAAACATTCAGTACTTC
CDR3: CASSQEWLGGNIQYF
D: NA
V: TRBV4-2
size: NA
J: TRBJ2-4

DNA: TGTGCCAGCAGCGTTCAGGGGGCGAGCACAGATACGCAGTATTTT
CDR3: CASSVQGASTDTQYF
D: TRBD1
V: TRBV5-4
size: NA
J: TRBJ2-3

DNA: TGTGCCAGCTCACCATGGCAGTTGAACACTGAAGCTTTCTTT
CDR3: CASSPWQLNTEAFF
D: NA
V: TRBV18
size: NA
J: TRBJ1-1

DNA: TGTGCCGCAATAAAGGGGAGGGAACTGTTTTTT
CDR3: CAAIKGRELFF
D: NA
V: TRBV19
size: few
J: TRBJ1-4

DNA: TGCAGTGCTAGAGAAGGGAAAGCTTTCTTT
CDR3: CSAREGKAFF
D: NA
V: TRBV20-1
size: NA
J: TRBJ1-1

DNA: TGTGCCAGTACCATATCGCCAGGGAAGTCTGAAGCTTTCTTT
CDR3: CASTISPGKSEAFF
D: NA
V: TRBV19
size: NA
J: TRBJ1-1

DNA: TGCGCCAGCAGCTTATCGAGGGACGACTCTTCACCCCTCCACTTT
CDR3: CASSLSRDDSSPLHF
D: NA
V: TRBV5-1
size: NA
J: TRBJ1-6

DNA: TGTGCCAGCACGGCGGCTAGCGGGAGGGCCCCCGGAAGCTCCTACAATGAGCAGTTCTTC
CDR3: CASTAASGRAPGSSYNEQFF
D: TRBD2
V: TRBV28
size: NA
J: TRBJ2-1

DNA: TGCGCCAGCAGGCCCGGGGGGCTAATCTACGAGCAGTACTTC
CDR3: CASRPGGLIYEQYF
D: NA
V: TRBV10-2
size: NA
J: TRBJ2-7

DNA: TGTGCCAGTAGTACCAAGCGGGAGGTCGATGAGCAGTTCTTC
CDR3: CASSTKREVDEQFF
D: TRBD2
V: TRBV19
size: NA
J: TRBJ2-1

DNA: TGTGCCAGCAGGCCAGGGGGACCTAATGAAAAACTGTTTTTT
CDR3: CASRPGGPNEKLFF
D: TRBD1
V: TRBV5-4
size: NA
J: TRBJ1-4

DNA: TGCGCCAGCATTACGTTCGGGGCCTACGAGCAGTACTTC
CDR3: CASITFGAYEQYF
D: NA
V: TRBV23-1
size: NA
J: TRBJ2-7

DNA: TGTGCCAGTAAGGGACAGTATCGGGACGGTCAGCCCCAGCATTTT
CDR3: CASKGQYRDGQPQHF
D: TRBD1
V: TRBV19
size: NA
J: TRBJ1-5

DNA: TGTGCCAGTAGTATTGGGTCTAGCGGTTTGGGGGAGACCCAGTACTTC
CDR3: CASSIGSSGLGETQYF
D: TRBD2
V: TRBV19
size: NA
J: TRBJ2-5

DNA: TGCAGTGCTAGTGCTAGCGGGAGTATTTCCGGGGAGCTGTTTTTT
CDR3: CSASASGSISGELFF
D: TRBD2
V: TRBV20-1
size: NA
J: TRBJ2-2

DNA: TGTGCCAGCAGCCCACTAGCGGGAGGGTCCACAGATACGCAGTATTTT
CDR3: CASSPLAGGSTDTQYF
D: TRBD2
V: TRBV3-1/TRBV3-2
size: NA
J: TRBJ2-3

DNA: TGTGCCAGCAGCCGGGGGTCCAGGCAGCCCCAGCATTTT
CDR3: CASSRGSRQPQHF
D: NA
V: TRBV27
size: NA
J: TRBJ1-5

DNA: TGTGCCAGCAGTTCCCTAGCGGGAGGTTACAATGAGCAGTTCTTC
CDR3: CASSSLAGGYNEQFF
D: TRBD2
V: TRBV6-4
size: NA
J: TRBJ2-1

DNA: TGTGCCAGTAGCCCGGTAGGATGGGAGCAGTACTTC
CDR3: CASSPVGWEQYF
D: NA
V: TRBV19
size: NA
J: TRBJ2-7

DNA: TGTGCCAGCAGCCACGGAGGGAGGAAGGACACAGATACGCAGTATTTT
CDR3: CASSHGGRKDTDTQYF
D: NA
V: TRBV4-2
size: NA
J: TRBJ2-3

DNA: TGTGCCAGCAGCTTCCAACTGGGTGGAAACACCATATATTTT
CDR3: CASSFQLGGNTIYF
D: NA
V: TRBV7-2
size: NA
J: TRBJ1-3

DNA: TGTGCCAGCTCACCACGGTCAGGCCCTGGGGAAAAACTGTTTTTT
CDR3: CASSPRSGPGEKLFF
D: NA
V: TRBV18
size: NA
J: TRBJ1-4

DNA: TGCGCCAGCAGCTTGGGAGGGCAAGTCTACGAGCAGTACTTC
CDR3: CASSLGGQVYEQYF
D: NA
V: TRBV5-1
size: NA
J: TRBJ2-7